A single sample gave rise to the 17 T cell receptor beta chains below, sequenced in a study of blood T cell repertoires in COVID-19. Libraries were prepared by immunoSEQ multiplex PCR; TCRdb keeps only in-frame clonotypes and omits some of them. The sample yields about 83,000 clones, around 86% seen once. The sequenced sample was peripheral blood. These TCRs come from a man older than 75 with active or convalescent COVID-19.

Concerning this clone: Other DNA sequences in this specimen translate into the identical CDR3. The chain employs TRBV18 and TRBJ1-1, with 8 bases lining up with TRBD1. CDR3 length: 16 amino acids. The V gene end was trimmed by 3 bases and the J gene end by 4 bases; junction bases not matched to a gene: 10. Germline V gives CDR1 KGHSH, CDR2 LQKENI. CDR3 DNA sequence: TGTGCCAGCTCACCTGGACAGGGACCCCTTGGCACTGAAGCTTTCTTT. Its protein product is CASSPGQGPLGTEAFF.

J is TRBJ1-1 and V is TRBV28, with a possible D match to TRBD1 (5 bases). Germline lookup yields CDR1 MDHEN and CDR2 SYDVKM. V was trimmed by 6 bases and J by 1 base, leaving 12 bases between them. CDR3 size: 14 residues. The CDR3 loop reads CASRAGGWNTEAFF. DNA of the CDR3: TGTGCCAGCAGGGCCGGGGGGTGGAACACTGAAGCTTTCTTT.

The chain links TRBV6-1 to TRBJ1-1; 8 bases agree with TRBD1. Germline trimming cut 2 bases from V and 10 bases from J; bases unmatched to any gene: 6. This CDR3 is 13 amino acids long. The germline V gene encodes CDR1 MNHNS and CDR2 SASEGT. CDR3 bases: TGTGCCAGCAGTGAAACCCAGGGGGCGCGAGCTTTCTTT. It yields the protein CASSETQGARAFF.

The V and J genes are TRBV6-5 and TRBJ2-1; tentatively, D is TRBD1 (5 bases). Trimming left V 0 bases short and J 3 bases short, with 9 bases between. Per the germline V gene, CDR1 is MNHEY and CDR2 is SVGAGI. The CDR3 contains 15 residues. CDR3 coding DNA: TGTGCCAGCAGTTACTCGGAGACAGTCTACAATGAGCAGTTCTTC. Residues: CASSYSETVYNEQFF.

V and J are TRBV11-2 and TRBJ2-5; D unclear. The CDR3 runs 11 residues. Germline V gene sequence: CDR1 SGHAT, CDR2 FQNNGV. The germline V and J ends were trimmed by 5 bases and 5 bases, with 6 bases remaining between them. The chain's CDR3 is CASSIRETQYF. The DNA of the CDR3 is TGTGCCAGCAGCATCCGGGAGACCCAGTACTTC.

The chain has TRBV19 and TRBJ2-2, with 10 bases that match TRBD2. Germline CDR1 and CDR2: LNHDA and SQIVND (reference sequence). The CDR3 loop spans 15 amino acids. V lost 3 bases, J lost 6 bases, and 4 bases stayed unmatched. The CDR3 DNA is TGTGCCAGTAGTATTGCTAGCGGGAGTGCCGGGGAGCTGTTTTTT. Protein sequence: CASSIASGSAGELFF.

The rearrangement joins TRBV11-3 to TRBJ2-5, with TRBD1 identical over 7 bases. Looked up from germline, CDR1 is SGHNT and CDR2 is YENEEA. The CDR3 is 17 residues long. The V segment lost 5 bases and the J segment 1 base; nucleotides outside the gene matches: 13. Here the CDR3 DNA reads TGTGCCAGCAGCAACCGGAGGCAGGGGGTAGCCCAAGAGACCCAGTACTTC. This gives the protein CASSNRRQGVAQETQYF.

This clone appeared a single time. This sequence joins TRBV11-2 and TRBJ1-2, with TRBD1 matching 8 bases. The CDR3 is 14 residues long. Germline trimming cut 6 bases from V and 2 bases from J; bases unmatched to any gene: 5. Germline-derived CDR1 and CDR2 are SGHAT and FQNNGV. CDR3 protein: CASRLQGANYGYTF. The CDR3 DNA reads as TGTGCCAGCAGACTCCAGGGGGCAAACTATGGCTACACCTTC.

The chain is built from TRBV6-5 and TRBJ1-2; possibly TRBD1 for D (6 bases). The CDR3 length is 16 residues. The V end was cut by 2 bases, the J end by 1 base, with 14 bases between. Germline V gene sequence: CDR1 MNHEY, CDR2 SVGAGI. The CDR3 DNA reads as TGTGCCAGCAGTTACGTCGGGACACACGATAACTATGGCTACACCTTC. This sequence encodes CASSYVGTHDNYGYTF.

This clone was detected a few times. The chain couples TRBV5-1 to TRBJ1-2, with a weak D call TRBD1 (5 bases). Trimming removed 4 bases from V and 1 base from J, with 11 bases in between. The CDR3 is 14 amino acids. The germline gives CDR1 SGHRS, CDR2 YFSETQ. The CDR3 reads CASSPLDINYGYTF. CDR3 bases: TGCGCCAGCAGCCCTCTGGACATTAACTATGGCTACACCTTC.

A remark on this clone: In the same sample, other DNA sequences code for this CDR3. CDR3 DNA: TGTGCCAGCAGCTCGGATCAGGGTTTGGTCGGAGAGCTGTTTTTT. Translating gives CASSSDQGLVGELFF. The chain uses TRBV5-6 and TRBJ2-2; the D gene is possibly TRBD1 (5 bases). V was pared by 3 bases and J by 11 bases, with 20 bases between. The CDR3 length is 15 residues. In germline, CDR1 is SGHDT, CDR2 YYEEEE.

CDR3 nucleotides: TGTGCCATCAGTGACCCGGCGCTAGCGGGCTACGAGCAGTACGTC. Translated, it gives CAISDPALAGYEQYV. This chain links TRBV10-3 with TRBJ2-7, with 8 nucleotides matching TRBD2. CDR1 and CDR2 (germline): ENHRY, SYGVKD. The CDR3 loop spans 15 amino acids. The J segment lost 3 bases and the V segment lost 3 bases, leaving 7 bases of the junction unmatched.

The chain uses TRBV4-1 and TRBJ1-5; weak D call: TRBD1 (5 bases). With 0 bases removed from V and 0 bases from J, the gap between germline ends came to 12 bases. Germline CDR1 and CDR2: MGHRA and YSYEKL. This CDR3 has 17 residues. CDR3 sequence (DNA): TGCGCCAGCAGCCAAGATTGGGGGGGGTATAGCAATCAGCCCCAGCATTTT. Encoded protein: CASSQDWGGYSNQPQHF.

In its sample, this clone was seen once. The genes are TRBV6-5 and TRBJ2-5; 7 bases are shared with TRBD1. From germline, CDR1 is MNHEY and CDR2 SVGAGI. With V trimmed by 6 bases and J by 2 bases, 6 bases remained unmatched. The CDR3 contains 14 residues. The CDR3 is CASSLDRAQETQYF. CDR3 DNA sequence: TGTGCCAGCAGCCTAGACAGGGCACAAGAGACCCAGTACTTC.

This chain uses TRBV29-1 with TRBJ1-5; the D gene is possibly TRBD1 (5 bases). Deletions cut 6 bases from V and 7 bases from J, with 16 bases between. The CDR3 runs 13 residues. Germline CDR1 reads SQVTM; CDR2 reads ANQGSEA. Written as DNA, the CDR3 is TGCAGCGTCAATACAGGAATAGGACAGCCCCAGCATTTT. Its translation: CSVNTGIGQPQHF.

The genes are TRBV14 and TRBJ2-4, with TRBD2 as a possible D gene (7 bases). CDR3 size: 18 residues. Germline loops: CDR1 SGHDN, CDR2 FVKESK. V was trimmed by 1 base and J by 7 bases, leaving 23 bases between them. DNA for the CDR3: TGTGCCAGCAGCCAAGTCACCGCTGGGGGGGGCCTGCGGAACATTCAGTACTTC. Protein: CASSQVTAGGGLRNIQYF.

The chain carries TRBV6-4 and TRBJ2-2; 7 bases align to TRBD2. The V gene's germline CDR1 is MRHNA and CDR2 SNTAGT. The CDR3 runs to 16 residues. J lost 3 bases, V lost 4 bases, and 8 bases had no gene match. The CDR3 here is CASSGRTRSDTGELFF. Here the CDR3 DNA reads TGTGCCAGCAGTGGTAGGACTAGGAGCGACACCGGGGAGCTGTTTTTT.